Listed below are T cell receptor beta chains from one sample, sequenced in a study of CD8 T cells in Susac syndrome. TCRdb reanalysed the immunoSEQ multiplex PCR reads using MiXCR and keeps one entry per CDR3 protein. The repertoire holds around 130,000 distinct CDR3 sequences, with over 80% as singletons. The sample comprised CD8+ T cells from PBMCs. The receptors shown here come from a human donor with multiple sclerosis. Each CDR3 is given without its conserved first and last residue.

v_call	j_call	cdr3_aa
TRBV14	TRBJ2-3	ASSQLPFTDTQY
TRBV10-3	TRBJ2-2	AITHTSGRHTGELF
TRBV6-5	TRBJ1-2	ASSPDSFNGYT
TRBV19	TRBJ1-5	ASSIVGKSNQPQH
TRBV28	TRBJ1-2	ASSFPENYGYT
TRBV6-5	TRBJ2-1	ASSYWTSGDGNEQF
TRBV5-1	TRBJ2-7	ASSASTGRNEQY
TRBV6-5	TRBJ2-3	ASKFGQGVADTQY
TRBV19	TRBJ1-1	ASSLSQGGGTEAF
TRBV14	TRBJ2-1	ASSQVGTGIYNEQF
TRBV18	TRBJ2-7	ASSPPPGEGSYEQY
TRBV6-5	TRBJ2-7	ASSYLEDRGSEQY
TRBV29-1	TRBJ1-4	SVEDGVGLF
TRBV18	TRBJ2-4	ASSPETGWPAKNIQY
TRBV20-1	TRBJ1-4	SAPDRERDEKLF
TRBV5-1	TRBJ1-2	ASSSRGRVDGYT
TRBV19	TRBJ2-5	ASSMKLAGAGETQY
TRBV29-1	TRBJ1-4	SVVATDSVSNEKLF
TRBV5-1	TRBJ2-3	ASSVLGGGTDTQY
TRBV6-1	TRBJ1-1	GVRSWGESNTEAF
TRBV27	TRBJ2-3	ASSLTLGFSTDTQY
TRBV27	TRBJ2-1	ATLTRYNEQF
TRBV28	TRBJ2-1	ASIGLFGWLEQF
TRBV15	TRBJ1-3	ATSRGGGNTIY
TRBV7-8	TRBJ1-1	ASSARPTGGNTEAF
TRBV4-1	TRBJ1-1	ASSLTTANTEAF
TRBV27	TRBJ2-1	ASSLGTRHEQF
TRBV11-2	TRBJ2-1	ASSLVPSGINNEQF
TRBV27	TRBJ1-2	ASSPGTTGVRGYT
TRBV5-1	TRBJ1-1	ASSGLQGAEAF
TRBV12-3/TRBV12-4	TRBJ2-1	ASSEGNDEQF
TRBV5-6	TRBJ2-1	ASSLLQGTNVQQF
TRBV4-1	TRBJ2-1	ASSHQGLADNEQF